This entry lists 30 T cell receptor beta chains sequenced from one sample in a study of T-cell reconstitution after alpha-beta-depleted transplantation in children. Researchers prepared the TCRbeta library using unique molecular identifiers, the study reports. TCRdb re-called the PCR reads with MiXCR, one entry per CDR3 protein. The data hold hundreds of thousands of distinct CDR3 sequences, with roughly 13% observed a single time. The sequenced sample was PBMCs, obtained before TCRalphabeta/CD19-depleted stem cell transplant. These receptors were obtained from a girl aged 2-10 years with congenital amegakaryocytic thrombocytopenia, due to receive a stem cell transplant.

This chain connects TRBV20-1 to TRBJ1-1; D is unclear. The length of the CDR3 is 15 residues. Between the trimmed V and J ends, which lost 5 bases and 3 bases, there was a span of 19 bases. The V gene's germline CDR1 is DFQATT and CDR2 SNEGSKA (reference sequence). The CDR3 loop reads CSAPRASSRDTEAFF. The DNA of the CDR3 is TGCAGTGCTCCTCGGGCCTCTTCCCGGGACACTGAAGCTTTCTTT.

This clonotype was observed many times. This chain connects TRBV5-1 to TRBJ2-1; TRBD2 matches 11 bases. The CDR3 runs 17 residues. Per germline, CDR1 SGHRS and CDR2 YFSETQ. V shed 1 base and J 9 bases; nucleotides not matched to a gene: 12. The CDR3 DNA sequence: TGCGCCAGCAGCTTGTTCCTCCTAGCGGGAGGAATTAGTGAGCAGTTCTTC. This translates into CASSLFLLAGGISEQFF.

The table lists this clonotype with many counts. The genes are TRBV20-1 and TRBJ1-2, with 8 nucleotides matching TRBD1. J was trimmed by 4 bases and V by 4 bases; bases with no gene match: 2. Looked up from germline, CDR1 is DFQATT and CDR2 is SNEGSKA (reference sequence). The CDR3 has 12 residues. CDR3 loop: CSAMTGVYGYTF. Here the CDR3 DNA reads TGCAGTGCTATGACAGGGGTCTATGGCTACACCTTC.

This clonotype was recorded at least ten times. The chain is built from TRBV5-1 and TRBJ2-2; D may be TRBD1 (6 bases). CDR3 length: 15 residues. V was clipped by 0 bases and J by 3 bases, with 9 bases between them. Germline CDR1 SGHRS, CDR2 YFSETQ. The CDR3 DNA sequence: TGCGCCAGCAGCTTGGTACAGGGTGACACCGGGGAGCTGTTTTTT. Translated, it gives CASSLVQGDTGELFF.

Only a few counts were recorded for this clonotype. V is TRBV5-1 and J is TRBJ2-2; TRBD1 matches 9 bases. The CDR3 spans 15 residues. Trimming cost V 6 bases and J 1 base; bases outside gene matches: 4. Germline loops: CDR1 SGHRS, CDR2 YFSETQ. CDR3 nucleotides: TGCGCCAGCACGCCGGGACAGGGGAACACCGGGGAGCTGTTTTTT. Its translation: CASTPGQGNTGELFF.

V and J are TRBV4-2 and TRBJ2-5; no reliable D call. CDR1 LGHNA and CDR2 YNFKEQ come from the germline V gene. Trimming cost V 0 bases and J 5 bases, with 10 bases left between them. The CDR3 runs 14 residues. In nucleotides, the CDR3 is TGTGCCAGCAGCCAAGAGCAGGTTGCGGAGACCCAGTACTTC. The encoded protein is CASSQEQVAETQYF.

This clonotype was detected many times. The rearrangement joins TRBV12-3 or TRBV12-4 to TRBJ2-5, with no clear D. Between the trimmed V and J ends, which lost 0 bases and 5 bases, there was a span of 16 bases. CDR3 length equals 16 residues. The CDR3 nucleotides read TGTGCCAGCAGTTTAGCGGCCTCCCCCTTCCCGGAGACCCAGTACTTC. Translating gives CASSLAASPFPETQYF.

This clonotype was counted ten times or more. The genes are TRBV5-6 and TRBJ2-1, with D possibly TRBD2 on 6 matching bases. Trimming stripped 3 bases from V and 2 bases from J, with 18 bases between. CDR3 size: 17 residues. Germline V gene sequence: CDR1 SGHDT, CDR2 YYEEEE. The CDR3 region is CASSSLVGGSTYNEQFF. CDR3 DNA: TGTGCCAGCAGCTCCCTGGTGGGGGGATCCACCTACAATGAGCAGTTCTTC.

This clonotype appeared a few times. V usage is TRBV7-9 and J usage is TRBJ1-4; TRBD1 is a possible D gene (6 bases). V lost 5 bases and J lost 8, with 18 bases in between. The CDR3 consists of 15 residues. Germline CDR1 and CDR2: SEHNR and FQNEAQ (reference sequence). The CDR3 reads CASSPEGGRKEKLFF. Here the CDR3 DNA reads TGTGCCAGCAGCCCGGAGGGGGGTCGGAAGGAAAAACTGTTTTTT.

This clonotype appeared many times. J is TRBJ1-1 and V is TRBV12-3 or TRBV12-4; maybe TRBD1 (6 bases). The CDR3 consists of 13 residues. Trimming removed 6 bases from V and 4 bases from J, with 12 bases in between. CDR3 protein: CASSGTRGTEAFF. The CDR3 DNA reads as TGTGCCAGCAGCGGGACCAGGGGCACTGAAGCTTTCTTT.

The V and J genes are TRBV19 and TRBJ2-5; no clear D gene. Germline CDR1 LNHDA, CDR2 SQIVND (reference sequence). CDR3 length: 15 residues. Between the trimmed V and J ends, which lost 5 bases and 2 bases, there was a span of 15 bases. CDR3 region: CASSPGSNLQETQYF. The CDR3 nucleotides read TGTGCCAGTAGTCCAGGCAGCAATCTACAAGAGACCCAGTACTTC.

This clonotype came up a few times. This chain joins TRBV20-1 and TRBJ2-5; 12 nucleotides match TRBD2. The CDR3 consists of 15 residues. CDR1 is DFQATT and CDR2 is SNEGSKA in the germline V gene (reference sequence). After removal of 6 bases from V and 10 bases from J, the junction contained 15 bases not matched to a gene. The CDR3 loop is CSAVGLAGPNQDQYF. DNA of the CDR3: TGCAGTGCGGTAGGACTAGCGGGGCCCAATCAGGACCAGTACTTC.

This clonotype was observed many times. This rearrangement joins TRBV10-2 to TRBJ2-7; D is perhaps TRBD2 (6 bases). CDR3 length: 13 residues. V dropped 6 bases and J dropped 2 bases, with 11 bases sitting between them. Germline V gene sequence: CDR1 WSHSY, CDR2 SAAADI. This CDR3 is CASSLANTYEQYF. The CDR3 DNA reads TGCGCCAGCAGCCTAGCGAATACCTACGAGCAGTACTTC.

The J gene is TRBJ2-7, the V gene TRBV7-9, with D hard to call. The CDR3 contains 15 residues. The germline V gene encodes CDR1 SEHNR and CDR2 FQNEAQ (reference sequence). V gave up 5 bases and J gave up 1 base, with 15 bases separating them. This CDR3 is CASSPSLTYSYEQYF. CDR3 sequence (DNA): TGTGCCAGCAGCCCCAGTTTAACCTATTCCTACGAGCAGTACTTC.

This clonotype was detected many times. The chain couples TRBV7-6 to TRBJ2-3; perhaps TRBD1 as D (6 bases). Germline values: CDR1 SGHVS, CDR2 FNYEAQ. This CDR3 contains 16 residues. The V gene lost 2 bases and the J gene lost 0 bases, with 12 bases spanning the gap. CDR3 nucleotides: TGTGCCAGCAGCTTACTTCTAGACAGGAGCACAGATACGCAGTATTTT. Translation: CASSLLLDRSTDTQYF.

This clonotype was observed a handful of times. The V and J genes are TRBV4-1 and TRBJ2-1, with 8 nucleotides matching TRBD2. The V gene's germline CDR1 is MGHRA and CDR2 YSYEKL. After removal of 0 bases from V and 8 bases from J, the junction contained 9 bases not matched to a gene. CDR3 length: 16 residues. This chain's CDR3 is CASSQERGLGGYEQFF. The DNA of the CDR3 is TGCGCCAGCAGCCAAGAGAGGGGACTAGGGGGTTATGAGCAGTTCTTC.

This clonotype was recorded at least ten times. V is TRBV20-1 and J is TRBJ2-3, with D maybe TRBD2 (5 bases). V lost 0 bases, J lost 0 bases, and 7 bases lay in between. Looked up from germline, CDR1 is DFQATT and CDR2 is SNEGSKA (reference sequence). The length of the CDR3 is 14 residues. The CDR3 bases are TGCAGTGCTAGAGAGAGGGCCAGCACAGATACGCAGTATTTT. Translated, it gives CSARERASTDTQYF.

V usage is TRBV27 and J usage is TRBJ2-3, with a weak D call TRBD2 (6 bases). This CDR3 is 18 amino acids long. Trimming left V 4 bases short and J 2 bases short, with 22 bases between. From germline, CDR1 is MNHEY and CDR2 SMNVEV (reference sequence). The CDR3 region has the DNA TGTGCCAGCAGTTCATCGCCCCCCGGGGCTAGCGTCACAGATACGCAGTATTTT. Translating gives CASSSSPPGASVTDTQYF.

The chain carries TRBV3-1 and TRBJ2-1; D might be TRBD1 (8 bases). CDR1 LGHDT and CDR2 YNNKEL come from the germline V gene (reference sequence). The CDR3 covers 12 residues. The V and J ends lost 0 bases and 15 bases respectively, with 12 bases between them. The CDR3, as DNA: TGTGCCAGCAGCCAAGAAGCGGGACAGGCGTTCTTC. Protein: CASSQEAGQAFF.

The rearrangement uses TRBV3-1 and TRBJ1-2; D unclear. V was shortened by 1 base and J by 6 bases, with 12 bases between the two germline ends. The length of the CDR3 is 14 residues. Germline V lookup: CDR1 LGHDT, CDR2 YNNKEL (reference sequence). In DNA form, the CDR3 reads TGTGCCAGCAGCCAAGGGGAGCCTCTAAATGGCTACACCTTC. Amino acid sequence: CASSQGEPLNGYTF.

In its sample, this clonotype was seen many times. V gene TRBV20-1 combines with J gene TRBJ2-3; TRBD2 agrees at 10 bases. The CDR3 consists of 13 residues. Germline V CDR1 and CDR2: DFQATT, SNEGSKA (reference sequence). V lost 7 bases and J lost 1; bases outside the gene matches: 2. CDR3 DNA: TGCAGTGTTGGGACTAGCGGCACAGATACGCAGTATTTT. Amino acid sequence: CSVGTSGTDTQYF.

This clonotype was seen a few times. The chain uses TRBV20-1 and TRBJ2-1; 14 nucleotides match TRBD2. From germline, CDR1 is DFQATT and CDR2 SNEGSKA (reference sequence). The CDR3 length is 17 residues. The V and J ends lost 7 bases and 3 bases, in that order; junction bases with no gene match: 11. CDR3 sequence reads: CSVPGLAGAGFYNEQFF. In nucleotides, the CDR3 is TGCAGTGTACCGGGACTAGCGGGAGCTGGCTTCTACAATGAGCAGTTCTTC.

Many counts were recorded for this clonotype. This chain connects TRBV5-1 to TRBJ2-7; a weak D match, TRBD1 (6 bases). The CDR3 spans 14 residues. V was pared by 3 bases and J by 0 bases, with 10 bases between. The V gene's germline CDR1 is SGHRS and CDR2 YFSETQ. The CDR3 DNA reads TGCGCCAGCAGCTCCTCACAGGGCTCCTACGAGCAGTACTTC. It codes for CASSSSQGSYEQYF.

This clonotype was seen repeatedly, ten times or more. The J gene is TRBJ2-3, the V gene TRBV7-6; no definite D call. Trimming pared 3 bases from V and 6 bases from J, leaving 10 bases between. The CDR3 has 13 residues. The V gene's germline CDR1 is SGHVS and CDR2 FNYEAQ. This CDR3 reads CASSFSLVDTQYF. The DNA of the CDR3 is TGTGCCAGCAGCTTTTCCCTCGTTGATACGCAGTATTTT.

In this sample, this clonotype turned up many times. The chain has TRBV6-5 and TRBJ2-1, with D unclear. The CDR3 length is 11 residues. The germline gives CDR1 MNHEY, CDR2 SVGAGI. Trimming left V 6 bases short and J 4 bases short, with 4 bases between. The CDR3 loop is CASRYYNEQFF. CDR3 in DNA: TGTGCCAGCAGGTATTACAATGAGCAGTTCTTC.

This clonotype was picked up many times. The chain couples TRBV12-3 or TRBV12-4 to TRBJ2-2; TRBD1 matches at 10 bases. CDR3 size: 15 residues. Trimming took 8 bases from V and 3 from J; bases not matched to a gene: 6. The CDR3 loop is CASVPGTGDTGELFF. CDR3 bases: TGTGCCAGCGTCCCCGGGACAGGGGACACCGGGGAGCTGTTTTTT.

This clonotype was observed a handful of times. The CDR3 reads CASSPQLARDTGELFF. The DNA of the CDR3 is TGTGCCAGCTCACCACAGCTAGCGAGGGACACCGGGGAGCTGTTTTTT. This rearrangement joins TRBV18 to TRBJ2-2, with D possibly being TRBD2 (6 bases). Germline CDR1 and CDR2: KGHSH and LQKENI. The CDR3 spans 16 residues. The germline V and J ends were trimmed by 1 base and 3 bases, with 12 bases remaining between them.

Many counts were recorded for this clonotype. This rearrangement joins TRBV20-1 to TRBJ1-1; D might be TRBD1 (5 bases). This CDR3 is built from 13 residues. Germline V gene sequence: CDR1 DFQATT, CDR2 SNEGSKA (reference sequence). The V end lost 6 bases, the J end lost 4 bases, and 15 bases lay between the germline ends. CDR3: CSASRGLSTEAFF. Written as DNA, the CDR3 is TGCAGTGCAAGCCGGGGGTTGAGCACTGAAGCTTTCTTT.

This clonotype was counted many times. The CDR3 sequence is CSAGTSGRDSYYNEQFF. In DNA, the CDR3 is TGCAGCGCCGGGACTAGCGGACGAGACTCCTACTACAATGAGCAGTTCTTC. This chain connects TRBV20-1 to TRBJ2-1, with 11 bases fitting TRBD2. The CDR3 sequence is 17 residues long. Germline V gene data show CDR1 as DFQATT and CDR2 as SNEGSKA (reference sequence).

The rearrangement uses TRBV7-9 and TRBJ2-7; D unclear. The ends were cut back, 1 base at V and 11 bases at J, with 12 bases in the middle. The CDR3 consists of 12 residues. Germline assignment: CDR1 SEHNR and CDR2 FQNEAQ (reference sequence). The CDR3 DNA is TGTGCCAGCAGCTTAGATTCGGAGAAGAAGTACTTC. As protein: CASSLDSEKKYF.